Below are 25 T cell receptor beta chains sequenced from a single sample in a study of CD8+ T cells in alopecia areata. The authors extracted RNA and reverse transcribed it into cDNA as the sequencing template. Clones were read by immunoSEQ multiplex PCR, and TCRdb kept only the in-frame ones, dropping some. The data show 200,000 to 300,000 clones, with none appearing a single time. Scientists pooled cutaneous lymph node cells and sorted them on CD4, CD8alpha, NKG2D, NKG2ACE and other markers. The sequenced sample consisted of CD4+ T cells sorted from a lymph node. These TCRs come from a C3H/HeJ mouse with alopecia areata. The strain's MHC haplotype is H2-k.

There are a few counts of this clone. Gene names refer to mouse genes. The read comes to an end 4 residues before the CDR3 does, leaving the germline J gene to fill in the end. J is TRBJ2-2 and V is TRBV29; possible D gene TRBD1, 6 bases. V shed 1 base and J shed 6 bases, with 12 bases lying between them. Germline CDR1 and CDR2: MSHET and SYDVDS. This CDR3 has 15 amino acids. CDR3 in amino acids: CASSLFPGAAGQLYF. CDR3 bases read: TGTGCTAGCAGTTTATTTCCAGGGGCGGCCGGG.

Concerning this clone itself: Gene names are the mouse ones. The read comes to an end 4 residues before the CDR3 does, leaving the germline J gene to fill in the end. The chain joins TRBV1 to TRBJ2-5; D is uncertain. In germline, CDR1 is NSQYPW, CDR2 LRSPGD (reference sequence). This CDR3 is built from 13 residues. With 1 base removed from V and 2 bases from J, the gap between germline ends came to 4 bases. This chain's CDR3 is CTCSAVVQDTQYF. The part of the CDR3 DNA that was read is TGCACCTGCAGTGCAGTGGTCCAAGAC. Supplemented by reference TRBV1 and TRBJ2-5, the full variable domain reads VTLLEQNPRWRLVPRGQAVNLRCILKNSQYPWMSWYQQDLQKQLQWLFTLRSPGDKEVKSLPGADYLATRVTDTELRLQVANMSQGRTLYCTCSAVVQDTQYFGPGTRLLVL.

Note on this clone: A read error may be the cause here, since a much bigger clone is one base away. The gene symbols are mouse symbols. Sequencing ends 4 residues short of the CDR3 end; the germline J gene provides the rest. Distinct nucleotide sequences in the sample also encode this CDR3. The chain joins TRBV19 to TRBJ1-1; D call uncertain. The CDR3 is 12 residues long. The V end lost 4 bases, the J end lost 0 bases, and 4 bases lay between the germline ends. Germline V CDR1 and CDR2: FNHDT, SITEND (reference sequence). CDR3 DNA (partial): TGTGCCAGCAGTCTACAGAACACA. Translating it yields CASSLQNT. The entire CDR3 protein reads CASSLQNTEVFF.

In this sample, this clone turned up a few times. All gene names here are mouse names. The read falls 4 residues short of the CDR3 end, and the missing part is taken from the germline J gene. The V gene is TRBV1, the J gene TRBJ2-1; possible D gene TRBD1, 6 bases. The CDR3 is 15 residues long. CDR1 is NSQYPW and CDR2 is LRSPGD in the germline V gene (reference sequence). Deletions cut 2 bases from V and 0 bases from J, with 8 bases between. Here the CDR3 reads CTCSAPGHNYAEQFF. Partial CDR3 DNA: TGCACCTGCAGTGCACCGGGACATAACTATGCT. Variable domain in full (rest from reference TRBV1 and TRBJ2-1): VTLLEQNPRWRLVPRGQAVNLRCILKNSQYPWMSWYQQDLQKQLQWLFTLRSPGDKEVKSLPGADYLATRVTDTELRLQVANMSQGRTLYCTCSAPGHNYAEQFFGPGTRLTVL.

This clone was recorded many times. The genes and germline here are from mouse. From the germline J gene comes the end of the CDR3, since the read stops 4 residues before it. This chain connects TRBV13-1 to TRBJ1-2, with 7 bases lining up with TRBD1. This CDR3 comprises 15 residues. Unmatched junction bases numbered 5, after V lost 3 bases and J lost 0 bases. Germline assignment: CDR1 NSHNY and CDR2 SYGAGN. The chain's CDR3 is CASSGTGTANSDYTF. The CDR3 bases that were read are TGTGCCAGCAGTGGCACCGGGACAGCAAACTCC.

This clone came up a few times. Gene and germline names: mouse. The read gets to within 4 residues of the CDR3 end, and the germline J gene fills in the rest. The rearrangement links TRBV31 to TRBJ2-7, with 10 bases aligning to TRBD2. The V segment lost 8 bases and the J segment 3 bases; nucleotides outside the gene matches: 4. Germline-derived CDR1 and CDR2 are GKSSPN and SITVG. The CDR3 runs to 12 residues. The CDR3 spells CAGDWGHYEQYF. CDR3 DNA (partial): TGTGCCGGGGACTGGGGCCACTAT.

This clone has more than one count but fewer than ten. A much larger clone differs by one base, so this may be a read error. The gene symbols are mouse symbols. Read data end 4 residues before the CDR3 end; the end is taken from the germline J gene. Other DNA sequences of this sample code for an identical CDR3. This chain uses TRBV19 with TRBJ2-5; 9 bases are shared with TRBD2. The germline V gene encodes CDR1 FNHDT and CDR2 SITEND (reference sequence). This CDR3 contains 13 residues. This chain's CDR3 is CASSRDWEDTQYF. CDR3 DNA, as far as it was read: TGTGCCAGCAGCCGGGACTGGGAAGAC.

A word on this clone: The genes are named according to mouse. CDR3 region: CTCSADRGQANTGQLYF. The sequenced CDR3 bases are TGCACCTGCAGTGCAGATAGGGGACAGGCAAACACCGGG. This chain links TRBV1 with TRBJ2-2; 8 positions match TRBD1. The read falls 4 residues short of the CDR3 end, and the missing part is taken from the germline J gene. Germline values: CDR1 NSQYPW, CDR2 LRSPGD (reference sequence). The CDR3 has 17 residues. V gave up 0 bases and J gave up 0 bases; unmatched junction bases: 3.

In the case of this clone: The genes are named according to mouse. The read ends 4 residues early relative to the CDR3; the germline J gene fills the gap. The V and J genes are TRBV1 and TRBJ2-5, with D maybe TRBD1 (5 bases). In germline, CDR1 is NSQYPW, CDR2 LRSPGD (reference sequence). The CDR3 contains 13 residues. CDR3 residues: CTCSAGRGDTQYF. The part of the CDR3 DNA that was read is TGCACCTGCAGTGCAGGTAGGGGTGAC.

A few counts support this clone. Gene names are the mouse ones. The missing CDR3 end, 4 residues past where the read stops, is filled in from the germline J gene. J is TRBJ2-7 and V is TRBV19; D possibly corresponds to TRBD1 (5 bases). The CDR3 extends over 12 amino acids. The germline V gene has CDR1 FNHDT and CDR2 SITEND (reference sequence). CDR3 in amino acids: CASRKRTYEQYF. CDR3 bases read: TGTGCCAGCAGAAAGAGGACATAT.

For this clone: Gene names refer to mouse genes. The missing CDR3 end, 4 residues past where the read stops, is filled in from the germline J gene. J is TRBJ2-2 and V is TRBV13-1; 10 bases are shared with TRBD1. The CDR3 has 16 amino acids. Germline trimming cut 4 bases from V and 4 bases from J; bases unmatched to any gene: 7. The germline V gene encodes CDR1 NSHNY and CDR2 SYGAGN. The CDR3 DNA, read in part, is TGTGCCAGCAGTCCCGGGACAGGGGTGGCCACCGGG. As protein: CASSPGTGVATG. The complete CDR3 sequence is CASSPGTGVATGQLYF.

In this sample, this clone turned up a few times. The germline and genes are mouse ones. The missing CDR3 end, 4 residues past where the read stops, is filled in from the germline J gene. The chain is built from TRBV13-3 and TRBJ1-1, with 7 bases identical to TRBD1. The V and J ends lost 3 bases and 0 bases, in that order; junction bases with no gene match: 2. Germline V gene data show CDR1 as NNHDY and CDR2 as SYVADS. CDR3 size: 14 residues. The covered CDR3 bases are TGTGCCAGCAGTGCTCAGGGGGCAAACACA. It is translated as CASSAQGANT. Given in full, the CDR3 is CASSAQGANTEVFF.

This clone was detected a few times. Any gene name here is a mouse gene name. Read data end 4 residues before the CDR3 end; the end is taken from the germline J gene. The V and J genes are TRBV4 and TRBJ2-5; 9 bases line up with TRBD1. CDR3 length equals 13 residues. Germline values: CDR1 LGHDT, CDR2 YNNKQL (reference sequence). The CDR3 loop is CASSLQGADTQYF. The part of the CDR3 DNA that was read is TGTGCCAGCAGCTTACAGGGGGCGGAC.

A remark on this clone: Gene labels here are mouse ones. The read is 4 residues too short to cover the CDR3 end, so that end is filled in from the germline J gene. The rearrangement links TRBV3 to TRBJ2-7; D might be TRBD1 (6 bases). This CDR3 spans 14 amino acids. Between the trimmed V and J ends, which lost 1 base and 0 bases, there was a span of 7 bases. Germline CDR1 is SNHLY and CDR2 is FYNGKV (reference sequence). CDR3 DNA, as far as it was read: TGTGCCAGCAGCTTAGAGGGGGACTCCTAT. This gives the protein CASSLEGDSY. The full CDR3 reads CASSLEGDSYEQYF. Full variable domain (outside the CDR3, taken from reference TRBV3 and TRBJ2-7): GPKVLQIPSHQIIDMGQMVTLNCDPVSNHLYFYWYKQILGQQMEFLVNFYNGKVMEKSKLFKDQFSVERPDGSYFTLKIQPTALEDSAVYFCASSLEGDSYEQYFGPGTRLTVL.

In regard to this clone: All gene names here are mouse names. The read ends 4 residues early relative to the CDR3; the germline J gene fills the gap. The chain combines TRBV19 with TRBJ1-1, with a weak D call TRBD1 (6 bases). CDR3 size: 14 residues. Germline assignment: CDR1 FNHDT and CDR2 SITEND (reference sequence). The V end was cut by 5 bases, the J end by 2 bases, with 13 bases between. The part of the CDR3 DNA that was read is TGTGCCAGCAGAGCCCGGGACATTAACACA. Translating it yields CASRARDINT. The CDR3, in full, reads CASRARDINTEVFF.

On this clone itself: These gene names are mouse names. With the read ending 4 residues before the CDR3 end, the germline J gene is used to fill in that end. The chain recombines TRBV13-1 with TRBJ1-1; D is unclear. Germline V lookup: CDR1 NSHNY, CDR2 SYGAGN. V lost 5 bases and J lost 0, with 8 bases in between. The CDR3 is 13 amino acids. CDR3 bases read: TGTGCCAGCAGCGCTGCATCAAACACA. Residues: CASSAASNT. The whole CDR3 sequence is CASSAASNTEVFF.

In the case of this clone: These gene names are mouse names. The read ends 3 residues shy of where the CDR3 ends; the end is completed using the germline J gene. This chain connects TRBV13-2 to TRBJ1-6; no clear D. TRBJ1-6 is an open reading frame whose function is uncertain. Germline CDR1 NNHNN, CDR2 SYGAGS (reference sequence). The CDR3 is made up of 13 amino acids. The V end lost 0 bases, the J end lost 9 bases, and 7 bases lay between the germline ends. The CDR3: CASGDAQVSPLYF. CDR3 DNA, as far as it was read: TGTGCCAGCGGTGATGCGCAGGTTTCGCCC.

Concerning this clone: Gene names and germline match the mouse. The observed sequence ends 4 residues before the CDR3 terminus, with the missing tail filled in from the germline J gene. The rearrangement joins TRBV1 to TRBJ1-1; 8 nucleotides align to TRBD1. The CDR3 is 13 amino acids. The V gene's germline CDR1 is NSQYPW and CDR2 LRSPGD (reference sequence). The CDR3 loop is CTCSAQGAEEVFF. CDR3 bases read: TGCACCTGCAGTGCTCAGGGGGCTGAA.

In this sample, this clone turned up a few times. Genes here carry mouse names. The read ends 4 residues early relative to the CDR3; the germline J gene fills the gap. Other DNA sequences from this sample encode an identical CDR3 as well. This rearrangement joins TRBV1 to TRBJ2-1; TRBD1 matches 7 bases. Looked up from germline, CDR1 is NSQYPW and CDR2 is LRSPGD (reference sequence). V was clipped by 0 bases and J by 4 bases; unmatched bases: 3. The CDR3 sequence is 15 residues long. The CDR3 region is CTCSADRGLYAEQFF. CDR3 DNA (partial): TGCACCTGCAGTGCAGACAGGGGGTTGTATGCT.

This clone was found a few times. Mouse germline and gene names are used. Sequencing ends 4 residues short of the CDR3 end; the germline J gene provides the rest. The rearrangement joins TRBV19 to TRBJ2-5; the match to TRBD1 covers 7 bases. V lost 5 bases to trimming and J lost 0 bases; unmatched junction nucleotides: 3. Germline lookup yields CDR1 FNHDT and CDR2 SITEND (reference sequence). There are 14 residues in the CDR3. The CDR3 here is CASRYRGNQDTQYF. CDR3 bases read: TGTGCCAGCAGGTACAGGGGTAACCAAGAC.

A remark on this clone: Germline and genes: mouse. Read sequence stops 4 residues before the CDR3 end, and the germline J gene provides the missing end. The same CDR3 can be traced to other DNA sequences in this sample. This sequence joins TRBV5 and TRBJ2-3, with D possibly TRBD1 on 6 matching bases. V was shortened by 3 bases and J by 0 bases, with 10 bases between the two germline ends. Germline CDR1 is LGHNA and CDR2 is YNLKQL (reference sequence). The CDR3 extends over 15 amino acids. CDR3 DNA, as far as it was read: TGTGCCAGCAGCCAGGGGACATCTAGTGCAGAA. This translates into CASSQGTSSAE. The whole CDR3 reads CASSQGTSSAETLYF.

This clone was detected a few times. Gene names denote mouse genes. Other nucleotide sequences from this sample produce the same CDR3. The CDR3 loop is CASSGQGSSAETLYF. The CDR3 bases that were read are TGTGCCAGCAGTGGACAGGGGTCTAGTGCAGAA. The chain uses TRBV13-1 and TRBJ2-3, with 8 bases that match TRBD1. The CDR3 end lies 4 residues beyond the end of the read and is filled in from the germline J gene. Looked up from germline, CDR1 is NSHNY and CDR2 is SYGAGN. The CDR3 extends over 15 amino acids. The V gene end was trimmed by 3 bases and the J gene end by 0 bases; junction bases not matched to a gene: 3.

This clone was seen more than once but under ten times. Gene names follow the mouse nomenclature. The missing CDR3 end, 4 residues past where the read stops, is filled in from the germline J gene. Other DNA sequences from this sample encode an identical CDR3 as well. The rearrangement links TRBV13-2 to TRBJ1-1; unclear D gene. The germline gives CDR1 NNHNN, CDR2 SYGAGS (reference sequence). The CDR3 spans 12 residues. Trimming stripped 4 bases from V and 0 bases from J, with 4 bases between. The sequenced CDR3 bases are TGTGCCAGCGGTCAAGCAAACACA. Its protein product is CASGQANT. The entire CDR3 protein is CASGQANTEVFF.

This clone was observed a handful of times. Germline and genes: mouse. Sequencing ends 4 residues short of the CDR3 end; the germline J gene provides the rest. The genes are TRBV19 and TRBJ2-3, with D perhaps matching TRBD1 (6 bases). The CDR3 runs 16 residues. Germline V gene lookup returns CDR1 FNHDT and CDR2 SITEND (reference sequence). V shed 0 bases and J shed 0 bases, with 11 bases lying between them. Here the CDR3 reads CASSIAAGASAETLYF. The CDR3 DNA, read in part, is TGTGCCAGCAGTATAGCTGCAGGGGCTAGTGCAGAA.

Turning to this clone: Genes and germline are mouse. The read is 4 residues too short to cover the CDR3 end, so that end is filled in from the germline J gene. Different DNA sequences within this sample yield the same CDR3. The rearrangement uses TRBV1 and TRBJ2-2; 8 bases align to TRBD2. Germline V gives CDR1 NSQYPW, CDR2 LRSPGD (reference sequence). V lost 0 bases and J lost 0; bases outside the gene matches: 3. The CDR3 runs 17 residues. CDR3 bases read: TGCACCTGCAGTGCAGATAGGGGGGGGCCAAACACCGGG. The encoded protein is CTCSADRGGPNTG. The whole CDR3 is CTCSADRGGPNTGQLYF.